This TCR beta chain is from a study of T cell repertoires in cytomegalovirus infection (dated by TCRdb to between 2018 and 2021). About the investigation overall: The peptide stimulations were aimed at well-studied HLA-B-restricted epitopes as well as recently identified HLA-C-restricted CMV epitopes, whose presentation resists viral immunomodulation. Because public TCR beta signatures pointed to carriage of CMV infection together with the matching HLA type, the HLA type of each donor mattered for the analysis.

To note about this clonotype: No antigen is known for it. Base qualities were left out, and no much larger clone turns up one base away.

The sequencer listed for this sample is Illumina HiSeq 1500. TCRdb reprocessing: public reads trimmed at Q25 with fastp, clones called with MiXCR, in-frame beta chains kept. Entries that share a CDR3 protein sequence are merged under the most common genes and DNA. In all, the sample holds 450,000 to 650,000 distinct CDR3 sequences, and around two fifths of those were seen once. Roughly 50% of the sample is held by the ten biggest clonotypes. CDR1 and CDR2 are read off the germline V gene as SGHRS and YFSETQ. CDR3 length: 17 amino acids, cysteine to phenylalanine. Of all the DNA, just the CDR3 is kept, 51 bases in frame from base 1. The V end gives up 0 bases and the J end 2 bases, leaving 7 bases in the junction not matched to a gene. General conclusions and limits of the study: The ex vivo response was dominated by HLA-C-restricted CMV-specific TCR beta clonotypes, which also provided the single most frequent clonotype in two of eight donors. In both this cohort and an independent roughly 400-donor cohort, the cumulative frequency of public TCR beta family members distinguished carriers of CMV infection plus the relevant HLA type.

This specimen's treatment or condition label, per the study, means: in vitro stimulation with specific CMV peptide epitopes to enrich CMV-specific T cells. Recombination connected TRBV5-1 to TRBJ1-4; 7 of the junction bases match TRBD1. Here the sequenced sample was cultured PBMCs, taken from culture after CMV antigen stimulation. The clonotype originates from a human donor in good health (CMV status not recorded). Some clones in this sample may be carry-over from other donors' samples. The CDR3: CASSLAPQGPTNEKLFF. The nucleotide sequence is given as TGCGCCAGCAGCTTGGCCCCACAGGGGCCCACTAATGAAAAACTGTTTTTT.